The rows below give T cell receptor beta chains drawn from one sample of a study of shared clonotypes between healthy human individuals. The method was immunoSEQ multiplex PCR; TCRdb's version includes in-frame clones alone and lacks a portion of them. The sample holds roughly 1,100,000 clones, around 75% seen once. Sequenced material: memory CD4+ T cells sorted from blood. The receptors stem from a man aged 18 to 35 in good health. Both conserved end residues are part of each CDR3. A D gene is named only where the DNA matches it firmly. Rows may omit the clone size; those that give it use once, few, many or a size class.

clone_size | j_call | cdr3_length | v_call | d_call | cdr3_aa | cdr3_nt
NA | TRBJ2-2 | 16 | TRBV5-8 | TRBD2 | CASSLLAGVSTGELFF | TGTGCCAGCAGTTTGTTAGCGGGAGTCTCCACCGGGGAGCTGTTTTTT
NA | TRBJ2-2 | 13 | TRBV10-3 | TRBD1 | CATRTGGTGELFF | TGTGCCACCCGGACAGGGGGCACCGGGGAGCTGTTTTTT
few | TRBJ1-6 | 15 | TRBV7-8 | NA | CASSLARGGNSPLHF | TGTGCCAGCAGCTTAGCACGGGGCGGAAATTCACCCCTCCACTTT
NA | TRBJ1-2 | 12 | TRBV10-3 | NA | CAISGDRHGYTF | TGTGCCATCAGTGGAGACAGGCATGGCTACACCTTC
NA | TRBJ1-1 | 13 | TRBV18 | NA | CASSPSSQTEAFF | TGTGCCAGCTCACCATCTTCCCAGACCGAAGCTTTCTTT
NA | TRBJ2-3 | 15 | TRBV5-1 | TRBD2 | CASSLDGLAGDTQYF | TGCGCCAGCAGCTTGGATGGACTAGCGGGGGATACGCAGTATTTT
NA | TRBJ1-1 | 14 | TRBV7-2 | NA | CASSSSGGIVQAFF | TGTGCCAGCAGCTCCTCCGGCGGGATAGTCCAAGCTTTCTTT
once | TRBJ1-2 | 13 | TRBV7-2 | NA | CASSPRGNYGYTF | TGTGCCAGCAGCCCACGGGGAAACTATGGCTACACCTTC
NA | TRBJ2-3 | 15 | TRBV7-2 | NA | CASSLPPPRTDTQYF | TGTGCCAGCAGCTTACCCCCGCCGCGCACAGATACGCAGTATTTT
NA | TRBJ2-7 | 15 | TRBV11-2 | NA | CASSLASGTQYEQYF | TGTGCCAGCAGCTTAGCCTCGGGAACCCAATACGAGCAGTACTTC
NA | TRBJ2-2 | 17 | TRBV11-3 | NA | CASSPRGAGVSAGELFF | TGTGCCAGCAGCCCACGAGGGGCAGGGGTGTCGGCCGGGGAGCTGTTTTTT
many | TRBJ2-7 | 11 | TRBV2 | NA | CASSMRAEQYF | TGTGCCAGCAGTATGAGGGCCGAGCAGTACTTC
few | TRBJ2-5 | 15 | TRBV4-3 | NA | CASSQDPLYQETQYF | TGCGCCAGCAGCCAAGACCCATTGTACCAAGAGACCCAGTACTTC
NA | TRBJ2-3 | 15 | TRBV5-1 | NA | CASSLRHAVQDTQYF | TGCGCCAGCAGCTTGAGACACGCGGTGCAGGATACGCAGTATTTT
NA | TRBJ2-5 | 14 | TRBV10-1 | NA | CASSASLGGGTQYF | TGCGCCAGCAGCGCGAGTTTGGGCGGAGGGACCCAGTACTTC